The sequence of this T cell receptor beta chain was determined in a study of T cells in Graves' hyperthyroidism and ophthalmopathy. TCR beta CDR3 sequences were amplified from RNA transcripts. The HTBI primer set was used in a first-round RT-PCR of the TCR CDR3. Via MiXCR, TCRdb re-called the multiplex PCR reads, giving one row per CDR3 protein. This sample has over 550,000 distinct CDR3 sequences, with around 17% found just once. The receptor comes from a woman aged 18-29 years with Graves' hyperthyroidism. The specimen sequenced was blood.

The CDR3 here is CASSESAGHSGANVLTF. The CDR3 DNA reads as TGTGCCAGCAGTGAATCGGCAGGGCACTCTGGGGCCAACGTCCTGACTTTC. The chain joins TRBV25-1 to TRBJ2-6; a possible D gene is TRBD1 (5 bases). The CDR3 is 17 amino acids. Germline V gives CDR1 MGHDK, CDR2 SYGVNS. V dropped 1 base and J dropped 0 bases, with 10 bases sitting between them.